This is a list of T cell receptor beta chains from one sample in a study of neoadjuvant nivolumab and ipilimumab in lung cancer. Repertoires were generated with immunoSEQ multiplex PCR, while TCRdb's copy carries only in-frame clones and drops some. The sample has under 50,000 clones, roughly 89% seen once; the top ten hold approximately 3.7%. Sequenced material: blood, taken before neoadjuvant nivolumab, alone or with ipilimumab. The receptors were gathered from an adult with non-small cell lung cancer. Some clones in this sample may be carry-over from other donors' samples. Both conserved end residues are part of each CDR3. Each record gives: J gene, D gene, clone size, V gene, CDR3 protein, CDR3 DNA. A D gene is named only where the DNA matches it firmly. Size is stated for part of the rows, as once, few or many counts, or as a class when the clone is expanded.

TRBJ1-1,.,.,TRBV25-1,CASSEYRGQNTEAFF,TGTGCCAGCAGTGAATATAGAGGACAAAACACTGAAGCTTTCTTT
TRBJ2-4,TRBD1,.,TRBV5-4,CASSLQGAKNIQYF,TGTGCCAGCAGTTTACAGGGGGCCAAAAACATTCAGTACTTC
TRBJ1-1,.,.,TRBV7-2,CASSQGGTQNTEAFF,TGTGCCAGCAGCCAAGGCGGGACCCAGAACACTGAAGCTTTCTTT
TRBJ1-1,.,.,TRBV9,CASSPRRGTEAFF,TGTGCCAGCAGCCCCCGGAGGGGAACTGAAGCTTTCTTT
TRBJ2-1,TRBD2,.,TRBV5-1,CASSLGMLGTSGYNEQFF,TGCGCCAGCAGCTTGGGGATGCTCGGGACTAGCGGATACAATGAGCAGTTCTTC
TRBJ1-2,.,.,TRBV6-1,CASTRSVRYGYTF,TGTGCCAGCACCCGGAGTGTCCGCTATGGCTACACCTTC
TRBJ2-1,.,.,TRBV5-1,CASSYNSGGPYNEQFF,TGCGCCAGCAGCTACAACAGCGGCGGACCCTACAATGAGCAGTTCTTC
TRBJ2-1,.,.,TRBV27,CASSRDSYNEQFF,TGTGCCAGCAGTCGGGACTCTTACAATGAGCAGTTCTTC
TRBJ2-7,TRBD1,.,TRBV23-1,CASSQSPATGFYEQYF,TGCGCCAGCAGTCAATCGCCGGCGACAGGGTTCTACGAGCAGTACTTC
TRBJ2-1,.,.,TRBV7-9,CASSSTRLVYEQFF,TGTGCCAGCAGCTCCACTAGACTAGTCTATGAGCAGTTCTTC
TRBJ2-2,.,.,TRBV5-4,CASRRGVGNTGELFF,TGTGCCAGCAGGCGCGGGGTGGGAAACACCGGGGAGCTGTTTTTT
TRBJ2-3,TRBD1,.,TRBV25-1,CASAGTGTDTQYF,TGTGCCAGCGCCGGGACAGGGACAGATACGCAGTATTTT
TRBJ2-4,.,.,TRBV25-1,CASSAAGLDIQYF,TGTGCCAGCAGTGCGGCAGGGTTAGACATTCAGTATTTC
TRBJ1-1,TRBD1,.,TRBV6-6,CASSITDRGKAFF,TGTGCCAGCAGTATAACTGACAGGGGGAAAGCTTTCTTT
TRBJ2-3,.,.,TRBV7-9,CASSLGGREGTQYF,TGTGCCAGCAGCTTAGGAGGGAGAGAGGGTACGCAGTATTTT
TRBJ1-5,.,.,TRBV7-3,CALNQPQHF,TGTGCCCTGAATCAGCCCCAGCATTTT
TRBJ2-7,.,.,TRBV14,CASSQGAFSPRGYEQYF,TGTGCCAGCAGCCAAGGGGCCTTCTCCCCTAGGGGCTACGAGCAGTACTTC
TRBJ1-2,.,.,TRBV5-1,CASSLEQGLYGYTF,TGCGCCAGCAGCTTAGAACAGGGCCTTTATGGCTACACCTTC
TRBJ2-4,.,once,TRBV5-1,CASSLDNPKNIQYF,TGCGCCAGCAGCTTGGACAACCCCAAAAACATTCAGTACTTC
TRBJ2-5,.,.,TRBV11-1,CASRNGAVETQYF,TGTGCCAGCAGAAATGGGGCCGTCGAGACCCAGTACTTC
TRBJ2-7,TRBD2,.,TRBV29-1,CSVEIAGDYEQYF,TGCAGCGTTGAAATAGCGGGAGACTACGAGCAGTACTTC
TRBJ2-3,TRBD1,.,TRBV18,CASSPSGTGRTDTQYF,TGTGCCAGCTCACCATCCGGGACAGGGAGGACAGATACGCAGTATTTT
TRBJ2-7,TRBD2,.,TRBV15,CATSRGPGGYEQYF,TGTGCCACCAGCAGAGGACCGGGAGGATACGAGCAGTACTTC
TRBJ2-1,.,.,TRBV5-1,CASRQLYNEQFF,TGCGCCAGCAGACAACTATACAATGAGCAGTTCTTC
TRBJ2-5,.,.,TRBV30,CAWSTQGWTQYF,TGTGCCTGGAGTACCCAAGGATGGACCCAGTACTTC